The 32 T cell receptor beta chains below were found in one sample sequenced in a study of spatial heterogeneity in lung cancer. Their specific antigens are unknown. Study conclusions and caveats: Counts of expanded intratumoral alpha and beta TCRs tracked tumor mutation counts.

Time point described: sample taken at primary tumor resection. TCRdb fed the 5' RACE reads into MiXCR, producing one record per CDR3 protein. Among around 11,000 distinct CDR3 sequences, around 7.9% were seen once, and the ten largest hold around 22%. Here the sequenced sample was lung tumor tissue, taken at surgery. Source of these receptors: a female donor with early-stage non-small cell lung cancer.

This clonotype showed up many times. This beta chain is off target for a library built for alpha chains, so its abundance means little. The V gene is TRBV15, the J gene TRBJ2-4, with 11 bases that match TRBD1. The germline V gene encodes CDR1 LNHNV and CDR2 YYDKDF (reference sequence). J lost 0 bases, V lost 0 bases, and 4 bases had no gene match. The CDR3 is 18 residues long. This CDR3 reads CATSRDIGTGGAKNIQYF. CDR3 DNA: TGTGCCACCAGCAGAGATATCGGGACAGGGGGAGCCAAAAACATTCAGTACTTC.

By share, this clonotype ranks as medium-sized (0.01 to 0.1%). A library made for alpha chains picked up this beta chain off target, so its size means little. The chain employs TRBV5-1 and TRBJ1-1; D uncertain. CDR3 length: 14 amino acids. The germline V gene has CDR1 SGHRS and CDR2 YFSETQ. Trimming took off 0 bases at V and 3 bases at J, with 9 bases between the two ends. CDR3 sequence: CASSLAPRDTEAFF. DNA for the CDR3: TGCGCCAGCAGCTTGGCCCCACGGGACACTGAAGCTTTCTTT.

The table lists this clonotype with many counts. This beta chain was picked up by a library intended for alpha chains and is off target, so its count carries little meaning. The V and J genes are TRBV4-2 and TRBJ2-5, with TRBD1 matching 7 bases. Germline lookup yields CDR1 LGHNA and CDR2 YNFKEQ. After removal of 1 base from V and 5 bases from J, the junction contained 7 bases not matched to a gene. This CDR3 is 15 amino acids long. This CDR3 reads CASSQAHQGEETQYF. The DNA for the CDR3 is TGTGCCAGCAGCCAAGCTCATCAGGGGGAGGAGACCCAGTACTTC.

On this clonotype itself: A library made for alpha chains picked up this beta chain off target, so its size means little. CDR3 DNA: TGTGCCAGCAGACAGGGGTACGAGCAGTACTTC. Protein product: CASRQGYEQYF. This rearrangement joins TRBV6-5 to TRBJ2-7, with 7 bases fitting TRBD1. J lost 4 bases, V lost 6 bases, and 0 bases had no gene match. The CDR3 covers 11 residues. Germline lookup yields CDR1 MNHEY and CDR2 SVGAGI.

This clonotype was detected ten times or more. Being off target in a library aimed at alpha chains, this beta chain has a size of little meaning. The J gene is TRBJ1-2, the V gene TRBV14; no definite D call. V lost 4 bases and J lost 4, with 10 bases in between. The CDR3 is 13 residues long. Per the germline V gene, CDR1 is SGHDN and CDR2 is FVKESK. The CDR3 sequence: CASSPGLLYGYTF. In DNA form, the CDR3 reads TGTGCCAGCAGCCCGGGTCTACTCTATGGCTACACCTTC.

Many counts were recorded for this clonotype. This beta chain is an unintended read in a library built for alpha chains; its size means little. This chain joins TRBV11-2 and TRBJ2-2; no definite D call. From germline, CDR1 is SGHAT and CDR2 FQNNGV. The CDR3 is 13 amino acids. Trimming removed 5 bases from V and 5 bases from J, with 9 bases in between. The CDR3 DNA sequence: TGTGCCAGCAGCGCAATAAGGACCGGGGAGCTGTTTTTT. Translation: CASSAIRTGELFF. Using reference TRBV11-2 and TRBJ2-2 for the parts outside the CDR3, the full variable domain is EAGVAQSPRYKIIEKRQSVAFWCNPISGHATLYWYQQILGQGPKLLIQFQNNGVVDDSQLPKDRFSAERLKGVDSTLKIQPAKLEDSAVYLCASSAIRTGELFFGEGSRLTVL.

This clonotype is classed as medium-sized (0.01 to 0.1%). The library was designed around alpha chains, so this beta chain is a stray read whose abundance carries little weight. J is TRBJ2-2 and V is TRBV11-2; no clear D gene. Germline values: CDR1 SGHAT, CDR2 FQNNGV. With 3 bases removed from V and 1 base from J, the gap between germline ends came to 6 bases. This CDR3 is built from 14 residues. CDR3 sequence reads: CASSFLGNTGELFF. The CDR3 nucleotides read TGTGCCAGCAGCTTCTTAGGGAACACCGGGGAGCTGTTTTTT.

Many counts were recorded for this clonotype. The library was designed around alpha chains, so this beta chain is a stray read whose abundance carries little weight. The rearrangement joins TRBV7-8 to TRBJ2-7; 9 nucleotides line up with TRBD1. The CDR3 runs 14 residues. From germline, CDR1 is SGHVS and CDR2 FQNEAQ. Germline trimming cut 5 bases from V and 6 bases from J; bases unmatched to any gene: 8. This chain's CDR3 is CASSPLQGAGEQYF. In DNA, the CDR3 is TGTGCCAGCAGCCCTTTACAGGGGGCGGGCGAGCAGTACTTC.

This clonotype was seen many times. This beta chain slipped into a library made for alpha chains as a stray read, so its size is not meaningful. CDR3 sequence reads: CASSLGQGWLETQYF. The CDR3 bases are TGCGCCAGCAGCTTGGGACAGGGGTGGTTAGAGACCCAGTACTTC. V and J are TRBV5-1 and TRBJ2-5, with 8 nucleotides matching TRBD1. J lost 4 bases, V lost 0 bases, and 5 bases had no gene match. Germline V gene data show CDR1 as SGHRS and CDR2 as YFSETQ. The CDR3 length is 15 residues.

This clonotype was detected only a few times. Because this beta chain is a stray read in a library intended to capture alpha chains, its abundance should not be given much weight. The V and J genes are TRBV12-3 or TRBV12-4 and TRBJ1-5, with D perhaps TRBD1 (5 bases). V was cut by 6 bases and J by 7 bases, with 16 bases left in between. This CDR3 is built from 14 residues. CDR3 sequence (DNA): TGTGCCAGCAGCCCCCCGGGGCGTCGGCAGCCCCAGCATTTT. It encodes CASSPPGRRQPQHF.

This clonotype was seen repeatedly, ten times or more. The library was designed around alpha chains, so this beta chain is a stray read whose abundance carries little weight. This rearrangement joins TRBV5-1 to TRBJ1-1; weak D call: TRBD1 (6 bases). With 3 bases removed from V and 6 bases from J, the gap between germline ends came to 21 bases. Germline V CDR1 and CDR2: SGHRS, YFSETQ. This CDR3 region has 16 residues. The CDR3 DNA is TGCGCCAGCAGCTCGAGGCCGGACAGCCCCCAATCTGAAGCTTTCTTT. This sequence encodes CASSSRPDSPQSEAFF.

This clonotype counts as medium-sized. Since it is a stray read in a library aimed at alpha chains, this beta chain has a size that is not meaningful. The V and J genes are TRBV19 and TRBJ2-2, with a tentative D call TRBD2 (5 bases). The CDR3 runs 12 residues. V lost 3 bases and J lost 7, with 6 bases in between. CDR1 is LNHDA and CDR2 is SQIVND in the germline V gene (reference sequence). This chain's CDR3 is CASSIRGGELFF. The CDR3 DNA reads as TGTGCCAGTAGTATTCGGGGCGGGGAGCTGTTTTTT.

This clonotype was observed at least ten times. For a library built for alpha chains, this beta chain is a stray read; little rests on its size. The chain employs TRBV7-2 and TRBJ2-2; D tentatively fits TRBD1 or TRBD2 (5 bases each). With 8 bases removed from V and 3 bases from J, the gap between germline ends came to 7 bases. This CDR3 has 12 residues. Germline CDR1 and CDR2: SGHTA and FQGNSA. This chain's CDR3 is CASGTHTGELFF. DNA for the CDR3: TGTGCCAGCGGGACGCACACCGGGGAGCTGTTTTTT.

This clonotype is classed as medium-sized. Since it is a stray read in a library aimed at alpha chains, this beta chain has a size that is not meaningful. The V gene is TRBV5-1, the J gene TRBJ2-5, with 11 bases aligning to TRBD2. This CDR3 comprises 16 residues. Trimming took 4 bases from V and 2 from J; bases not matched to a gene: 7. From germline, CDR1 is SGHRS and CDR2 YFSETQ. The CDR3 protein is CASSVTGTSGQETQYF. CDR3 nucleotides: TGCGCCAGCAGCGTAACCGGGACTAGCGGACAAGAGACCCAGTACTTC. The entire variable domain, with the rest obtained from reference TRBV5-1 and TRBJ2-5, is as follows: KAGVTQTPRYLIKTRGQQVTLSCSPISGHRSVSWYQQTPGQGLQFLFEYFSETQRNKGNFPGRFSGRQFSNSRSEMNVSTLELGDSALYLCASSVTGTSGQETQYFGPGTRLLVL.

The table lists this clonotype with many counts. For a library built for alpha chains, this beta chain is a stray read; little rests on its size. This chain's CDR3 is CASSDRGSNQPQHF. CDR3 bases: TGTGCCAGCAGTGACAGGGGAAGCAATCAGCCCCAGCATTTT. The chain is built from TRBV6-1 and TRBJ1-5; maybe TRBD1 (6 bases). The CDR3 extends over 14 amino acids. Trimming removed 3 bases from V and 1 base from J, with 7 bases in between. Per the germline V gene, CDR1 is MNHNS and CDR2 is SASEGT.

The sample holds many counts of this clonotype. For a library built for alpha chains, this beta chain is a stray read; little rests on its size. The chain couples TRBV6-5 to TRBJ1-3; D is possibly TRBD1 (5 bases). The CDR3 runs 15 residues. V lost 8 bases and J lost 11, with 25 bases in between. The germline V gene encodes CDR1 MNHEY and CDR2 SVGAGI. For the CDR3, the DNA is TGTGCCAGCCGCTCCCAGACAGAGTACTGGAAGCCCATATATTTT. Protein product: CASRSQTEYWKPIYF.

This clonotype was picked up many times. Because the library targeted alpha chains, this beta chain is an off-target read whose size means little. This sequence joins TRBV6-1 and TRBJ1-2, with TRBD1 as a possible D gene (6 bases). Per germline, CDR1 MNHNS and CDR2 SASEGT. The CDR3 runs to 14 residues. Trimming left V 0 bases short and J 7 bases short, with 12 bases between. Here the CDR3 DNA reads TGTGCCAGCAGTGAAGCGGACAGAGGGGCTGGCTACACCTTC. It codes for CASSEADRGAGYTF.

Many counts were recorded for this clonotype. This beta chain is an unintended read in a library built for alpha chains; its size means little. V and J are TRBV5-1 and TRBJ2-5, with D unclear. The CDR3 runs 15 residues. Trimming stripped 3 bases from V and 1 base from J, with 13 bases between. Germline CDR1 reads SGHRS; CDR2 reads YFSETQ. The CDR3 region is CASSSGPAIQETQYF. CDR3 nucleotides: TGCGCCAGCAGCTCTGGGCCAGCGATCCAAGAGACCCAGTACTTC.

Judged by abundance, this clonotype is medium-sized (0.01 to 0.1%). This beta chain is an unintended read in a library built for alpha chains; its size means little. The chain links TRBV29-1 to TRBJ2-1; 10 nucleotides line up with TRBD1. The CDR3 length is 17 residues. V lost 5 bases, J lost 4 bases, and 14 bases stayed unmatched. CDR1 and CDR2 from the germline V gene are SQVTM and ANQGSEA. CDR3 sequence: CSVPRDGQGVRYNEQFF. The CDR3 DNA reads TGCAGCGTTCCTCGTGACGGACAGGGGGTCCGGTACAATGAGCAGTTCTTC.

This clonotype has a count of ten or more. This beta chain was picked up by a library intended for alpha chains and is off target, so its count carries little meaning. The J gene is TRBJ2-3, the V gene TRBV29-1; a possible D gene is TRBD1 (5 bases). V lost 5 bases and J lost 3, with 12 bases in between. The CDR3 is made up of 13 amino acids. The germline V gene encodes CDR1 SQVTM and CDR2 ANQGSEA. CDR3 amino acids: CSVQGMGTDTQYF. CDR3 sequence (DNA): TGCAGCGTTCAGGGAATGGGGACAGATACGCAGTATTTT.

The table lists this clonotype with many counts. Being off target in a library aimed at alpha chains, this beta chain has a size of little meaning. The DNA of the CDR3 is TGCGCCAGCAGCAGGGCCCCCGGCAGGGCGTCCTACGAGCAGTACTTC. Protein: CASSRAPGRASYEQYF. The V call is TRBV5-1, the J call TRBJ2-7, with D maybe TRBD1 (5 bases). This CDR3 has 16 residues. V was shortened by 4 bases and J by 1 base, with 18 bases between the two germline ends. Germline CDR1 SGHRS, CDR2 YFSETQ. Combining the CDR3 with reference TRBV5-1 and TRBJ2-7 gives the whole variable domain KAGVTQTPRYLIKTRGQQVTLSCSPISGHRSVSWYQQTPGQGLQFLFEYFSETQRNKGNFPGRFSGRQFSNSRSEMNVSTLELGDSALYLCASSRAPGRASYEQYFGPGTRLTVT.

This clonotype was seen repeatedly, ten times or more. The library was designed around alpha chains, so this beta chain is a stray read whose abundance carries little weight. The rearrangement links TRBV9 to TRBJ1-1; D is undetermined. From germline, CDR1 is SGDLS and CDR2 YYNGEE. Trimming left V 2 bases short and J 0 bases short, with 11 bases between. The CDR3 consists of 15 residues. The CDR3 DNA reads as TGTGCCAGCAGCGTGGGCGGAAGCATGAACACTGAAGCTTTCTTT. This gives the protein CASSVGGSMNTEAFF.

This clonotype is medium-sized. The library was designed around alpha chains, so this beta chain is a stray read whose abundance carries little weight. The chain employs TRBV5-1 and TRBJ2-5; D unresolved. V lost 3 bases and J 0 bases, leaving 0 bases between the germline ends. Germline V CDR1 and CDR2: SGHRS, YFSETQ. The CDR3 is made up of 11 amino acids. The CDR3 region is CASSYQETQYF. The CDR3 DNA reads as TGCGCCAGCAGCTACCAAGAGACCCAGTACTTC.

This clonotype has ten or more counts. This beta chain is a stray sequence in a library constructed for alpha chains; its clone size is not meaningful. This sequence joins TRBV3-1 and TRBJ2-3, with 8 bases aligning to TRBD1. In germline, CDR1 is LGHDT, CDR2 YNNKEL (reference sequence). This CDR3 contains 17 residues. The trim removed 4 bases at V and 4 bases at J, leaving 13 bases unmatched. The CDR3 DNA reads TGTGCCAGCAGCCCCCCCCGGACAGGGAAGAGCCCAGATACGCAGTATTTT. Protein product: CASSPPRTGKSPDTQYF.

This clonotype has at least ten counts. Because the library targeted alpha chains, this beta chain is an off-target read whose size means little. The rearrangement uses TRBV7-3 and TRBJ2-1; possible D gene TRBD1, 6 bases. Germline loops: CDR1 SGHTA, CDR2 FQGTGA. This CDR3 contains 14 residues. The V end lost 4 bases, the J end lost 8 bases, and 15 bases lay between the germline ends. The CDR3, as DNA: TGTGCCAGCAGCTCCGGGACAAGATTGGATGAGCAGTTCTTC. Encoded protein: CASSSGTRLDEQFF.

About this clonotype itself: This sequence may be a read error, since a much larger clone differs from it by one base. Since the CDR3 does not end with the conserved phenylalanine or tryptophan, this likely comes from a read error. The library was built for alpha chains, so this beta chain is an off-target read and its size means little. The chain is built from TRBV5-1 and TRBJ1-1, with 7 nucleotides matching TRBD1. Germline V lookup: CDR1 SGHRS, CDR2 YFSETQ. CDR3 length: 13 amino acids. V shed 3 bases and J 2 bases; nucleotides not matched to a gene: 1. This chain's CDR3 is CASSWDSNTEAFL. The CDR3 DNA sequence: TGCGCCAGCAGCTGGGACAGCAACACTGAAGCTTTCCTT.

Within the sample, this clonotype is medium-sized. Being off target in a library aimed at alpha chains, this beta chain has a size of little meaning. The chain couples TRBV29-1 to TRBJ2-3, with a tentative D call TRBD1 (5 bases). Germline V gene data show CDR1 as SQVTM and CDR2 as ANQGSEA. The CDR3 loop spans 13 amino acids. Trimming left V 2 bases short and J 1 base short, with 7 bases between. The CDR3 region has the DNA TGCAGCGTTGAATCCAGGGGCACAGATACGCAGTATTTT. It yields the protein CSVESRGTDTQYF.

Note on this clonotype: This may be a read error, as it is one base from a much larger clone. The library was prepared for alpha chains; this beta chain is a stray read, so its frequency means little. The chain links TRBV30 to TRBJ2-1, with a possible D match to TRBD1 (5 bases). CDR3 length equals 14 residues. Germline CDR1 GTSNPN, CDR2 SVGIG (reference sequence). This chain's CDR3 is CVCRRQSSYNEQFF. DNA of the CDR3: TGTGTCTGTCGTCGACAGAGCTCCTACAATGAGCAGTTCTTC.

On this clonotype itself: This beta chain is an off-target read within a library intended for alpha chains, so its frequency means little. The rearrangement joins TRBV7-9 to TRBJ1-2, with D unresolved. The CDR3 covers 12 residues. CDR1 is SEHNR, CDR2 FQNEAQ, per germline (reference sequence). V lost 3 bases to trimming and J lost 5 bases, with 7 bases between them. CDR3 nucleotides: TGTGCCAGCAGCTTGGACCTGTATGGCTACACCTTC. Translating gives CASSLDLYGYTF.

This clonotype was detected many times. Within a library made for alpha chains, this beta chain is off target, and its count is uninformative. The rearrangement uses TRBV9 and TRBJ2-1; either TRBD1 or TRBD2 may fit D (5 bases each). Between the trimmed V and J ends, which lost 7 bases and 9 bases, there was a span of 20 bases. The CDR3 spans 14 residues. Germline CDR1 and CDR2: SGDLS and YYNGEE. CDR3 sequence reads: CASDLGTQQSEQFF. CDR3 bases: TGTGCCAGCGACCTAGGGACCCAGCAAAGTGAGCAGTTCTTC.

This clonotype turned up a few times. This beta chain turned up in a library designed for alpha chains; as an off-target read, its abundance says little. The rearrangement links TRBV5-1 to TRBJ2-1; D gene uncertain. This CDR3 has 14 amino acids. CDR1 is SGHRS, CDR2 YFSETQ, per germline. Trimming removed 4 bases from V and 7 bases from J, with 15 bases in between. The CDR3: CASSLGGASNEQFF. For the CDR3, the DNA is TGCGCCAGCAGCCTGGGCGGCGCCTCGAATGAGCAGTTCTTC. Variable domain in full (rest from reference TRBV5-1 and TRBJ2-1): KAGVTQTPRYLIKTRGQQVTLSCSPISGHRSVSWYQQTPGQGLQFLFEYFSETQRNKGNFPGRFSGRQFSNSRSEMNVSTLELGDSALYLCASSLGGASNEQFFGPGTRLTVL.

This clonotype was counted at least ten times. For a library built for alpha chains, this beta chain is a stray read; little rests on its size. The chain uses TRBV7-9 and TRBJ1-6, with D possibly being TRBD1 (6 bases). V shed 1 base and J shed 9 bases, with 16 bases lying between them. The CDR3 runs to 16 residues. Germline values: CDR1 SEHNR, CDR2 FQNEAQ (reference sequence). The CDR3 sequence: CASSLDIQGGSSPLHF. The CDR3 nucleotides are TGTGCCAGCAGCTTAGATATTCAAGGGGGTAGTTCACCCCTCCACTTT.